Detailed here is one T cell receptor (beta chain). The sample originates from a study of T cell responses to AZD1222 COVID-19 vaccine. Assay: immunoSEQ multiplex PCR; the TCRdb copy retains only in-frame clones and omits some. The data contain about 120,000 clones, around 87% of them singletons. Per germline, CDR1 LNHDA and CDR2 SQIVND (reference sequence). The V end was cut by 6 bases, the J end by 3 bases, with 9 bases between. The CDR3 runs to 13 residues. The sample in question was peripheral blood, obtained on day 0 of AZD1222 vaccination. The sequence was obtained from an adult in good health. The chain combines TRBV19 with TRBJ2-1, with D possibly matching TRBD1 (5 bases). CDR3 region: CASSAGNYNEQFF. The CDR3 nucleotides are TGTGCCAGTAGCGCAGGGAACTACAATGAGCAGTTCTTC.